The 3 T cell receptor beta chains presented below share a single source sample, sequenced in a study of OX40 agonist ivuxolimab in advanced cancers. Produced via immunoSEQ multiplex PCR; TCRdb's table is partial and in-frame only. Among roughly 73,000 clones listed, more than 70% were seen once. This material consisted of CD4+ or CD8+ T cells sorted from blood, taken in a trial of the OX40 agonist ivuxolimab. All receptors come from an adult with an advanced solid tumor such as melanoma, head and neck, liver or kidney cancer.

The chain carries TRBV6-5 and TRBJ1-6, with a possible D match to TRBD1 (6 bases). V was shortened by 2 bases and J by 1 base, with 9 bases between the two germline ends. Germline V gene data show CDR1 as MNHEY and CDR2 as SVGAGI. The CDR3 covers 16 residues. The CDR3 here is CASSYGTGSYNSPLHF. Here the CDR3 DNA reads TGTGCCAGCAGTTACGGAACAGGGTCCTATAATTCACCCCTCCACTTT.

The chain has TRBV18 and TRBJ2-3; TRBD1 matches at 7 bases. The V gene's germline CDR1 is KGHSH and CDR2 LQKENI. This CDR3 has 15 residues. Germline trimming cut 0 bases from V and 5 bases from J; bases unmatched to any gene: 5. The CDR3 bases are TGTGCCAGCTCACCACCGAGGGGGCAGGGAGATACGCAGTATTTT. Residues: CASSPPRGQGDTQYF. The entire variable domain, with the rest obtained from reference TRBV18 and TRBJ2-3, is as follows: NAGVMQNPRHLVRRRGQEARLRCSPMKGHSHVYWYRQLPEEGLKFMVYLQKENIIDESGMPKERFSAEFPKEGPSILRIQQVVRGDSAAYFCASSPPRGQGDTQYFGPGTRLTVL.

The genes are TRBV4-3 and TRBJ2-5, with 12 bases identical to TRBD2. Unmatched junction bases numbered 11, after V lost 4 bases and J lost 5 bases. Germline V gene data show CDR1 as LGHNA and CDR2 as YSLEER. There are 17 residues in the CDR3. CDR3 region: CASSPQTSGGGLETQYF. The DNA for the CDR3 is TGCGCCAGCAGCCCCCAGACTAGCGGGGGAGGCCTGGAGACCCAGTACTTC.